This T cell receptor (beta chain) was identified during a study of blood T cell repertoires in COVID-19. Study-wide context: COVID-19 samples collected from the United States, Italy and Spain covered acute and convalescent phases. PBMCs, B-cell-depleted T cells, or T cells were the source of the cDNA or gDNA that made up the material.

Sequencing used immunoSEQ multiplex PCR; TCRdb keeps in-frame clones, though not all of them. In the table there are roughly 120,000 clones, 88% of which are singletons. Trimming removed 2 bases at V and 0 bases at J, with 6 bases between. Germline V CDR1 and CDR2: SGHRS, YFSETQ. The CDR3 loop spans 14 amino acids. The genes are TRBV5-1 and TRBJ1-3; D possibly corresponds to TRBD1 (6 bases). Sequenced material: peripheral blood. This TCR was sampled from a woman between 45 and 60 years old with acute or convalescent COVID-19. The CDR3 sequence is CASSLQGSGNTIYF. CDR3 sequence (DNA): TGCGCCAGCAGCTTACAGGGCTCTGGAAACACCATATATTTT.